These 5 T cell receptor beta chains originate from one sample sequenced in a study of T-cell reconstitution after alpha-beta-depleted transplantation in children. A library of TCRbeta sequences, prepared with unique molecular identifiers, was generated. In TCRdb, the PCR reads were re-called with MiXCR into one record per CDR3 protein. The sample lists hundreds of thousands of distinct CDR3 sequences, 10% to 15% occurring once. The sequences come from PBMCs, mostly from graft donor cells, collected 360 days after TCRalphabeta/CD19-depleted stem cell transplant. These receptors were taken from a male patient younger than 18 who had a stem cell transplant for acute myeloid leukemia, so the T cells may come from the graft donor.

This clonotype was found many times. The rearrangement joins TRBV27 to TRBJ2-1; TRBD2 matches 14 bases. Per germline, CDR1 MNHEY and CDR2 SMNVEV (reference sequence). The CDR3 consists of 15 residues. Germline trimming cut 5 bases from V and 6 bases from J; bases unmatched to any gene: 3. This chain's CDR3 is CASSPGTSGSNEQFF. Here the CDR3 DNA reads TGTGCCAGCAGTCCAGGGACTAGCGGGAGCAATGAGCAGTTCTTC.

A few counts support this clonotype. Possible read error: a much larger clone is one base away. The V call is TRBV3-1, the J call TRBJ2-7, with 12 positions matching TRBD1. The CDR3 has 14 amino acids. In germline, CDR1 is LGHDT, CDR2 YNNKEL (reference sequence). V was pared by 4 bases and J by 5 bases, with 3 bases of the junction left unmatched. The CDR3 DNA reads as TGTGCCAGCAGCCCCGGGACAGGGGGCAACGAGCAGTACTTC. It translates to CASSPGTGGNEQYF.

About this clonotype itself: A much larger clone sits a single nucleotide away, making a read error possible. This sequence joins TRBV5-1 and TRBJ1-4, with D uncertain. Germline V gives CDR1 SGHRS, CDR2 YFSETQ. CDR3 length: 14 residues. The CDR3 DNA reads as TGCGCCAGCAGCTCCCAGTGGGCTAATGGAAAACTGTTTTTT. As protein: CASSSQWANGKLFF.

This clonotype came up many times. The chain has TRBV29-1 and TRBJ2-5; 9 bases are a match to TRBD1. Unmatched junction bases numbered 8, after V lost 8 bases and J lost 4 bases. Germline assignment: CDR1 SQVTM and CDR2 ANQGSEA. CDR3 size: 13 residues. In nucleotides, the CDR3 is TGCAGCACCCAAGTGGGACAGGGAGAGACCCAGTACTTC. Translation: CSTQVGQGETQYF.

This clonotype was counted only a few times. The chain joins TRBV27 to TRBJ2-7, with a weak D call TRBD1 (5 bases). CDR1 and CDR2 (germline): MNHEY, SMNVEV (reference sequence). This CDR3 comprises 13 residues. V lost 3 bases and J lost 5, with 11 bases in between. CDR3 sequence (DNA): TGTGCCAGCAGTTTGGCCAGGGCCCACGAGCAGTACTTC. Its translation is CASSLARAHEQYF.